These 25 T cell receptor beta chains originate from one sample sequenced in a study of OX40 agonist ivuxolimab in advanced cancers. This table comes from immunoSEQ multiplex PCR, and its TCRdb copy is limited to in-frame clones, with some not included. Of about 46,000 clones in the sample, roughly nine tenths were seen once. Material: CD4+ or CD8+ T cells sorted from blood, obtained in a trial of the OX40 agonist ivuxolimab. The receptors were sampled from an adult with an advanced solid tumor such as melanoma, head and neck, liver or kidney cancer.

CDR3 protein: CASSPRLGTGSYTEAFF. Here the CDR3 DNA reads TGTGCCAGCTCACCAAGGCTGGGGACAGGGTCCTACACTGAAGCTTTCTTT. The V gene is TRBV18, the J gene TRBJ1-1; 9 bases align to TRBD1. V shed 2 bases and J 3 bases; nucleotides not matched to a gene: 10. The CDR3 has 17 amino acids. CDR1 and CDR2 from the germline V gene are KGHSH and LQKENI.

This clone was counted once. The chain carries TRBV27 and TRBJ2-3, with D uncertain. Trimming stripped 2 bases from V and 0 bases from J, with 6 bases between. Germline CDR1 reads MNHEY; CDR2 reads SMNVEV (reference sequence). The CDR3 has 14 amino acids. CDR3 sequence reads: CASSLGASTDTQYF. For the CDR3, the DNA is TGTGCCAGCAGTTTAGGCGCTAGCACAGATACGCAGTATTTT.

This rearrangement joins TRBV29-1 to TRBJ2-3; TRBD1 matches 9 bases. J lost 1 base, V lost 1 base, and 3 bases had no gene match. CDR3 length: 15 amino acids. Germline values: CDR1 SQVTM, CDR2 ANQGSEA. The CDR3 DNA is TGCAGCGTTGAAGGGGGGGACAGGGGCACAGATACGCAGTATTTT. It translates to CSVEGGDRGTDTQYF.

The rearrangement joins TRBV11-2 to TRBJ2-1, with D uncertain. The length of the CDR3 is 15 residues. V was shortened by 0 bases and J by 0 bases, with 6 bases between the two germline ends. CDR1 is SGHAT, CDR2 FQNNGV, per germline. CDR3 loop: CASSLEPSSYNEQFF. CDR3 bases: TGTGCCAGCAGCTTAGAGCCGAGCTCCTACAATGAGCAGTTCTTC.

The chain uses TRBV28 and TRBJ1-2; no clear D gene. The CDR3 runs to 14 residues. CDR1 and CDR2 (germline): MDHEN, SYDVKM. V shed 2 bases and J shed 6 bases, with 13 bases lying between them. This CDR3 reads CASSLGVGGNGYTF. The CDR3 DNA follows: TGTGCCAGCAGTTTAGGGGTAGGAGGAAATGGCTACACCTTC.

The rearrangement uses TRBV15 and TRBJ1-5, with D uncertain. CDR3 length: 13 residues. V lost 2 bases, J lost 5 bases, and 7 bases lay in between. Looked up from germline, CDR1 is LNHNV and CDR2 is YYDKDF (reference sequence). The CDR3 nucleotides are TGTGCCACCAGCAGATCCCACGATCAGCCCCAGCATTTT. It specifies CATSRSHDQPQHF.

In this sample, this clone turned up a few times. The rearrangement links TRBV5-1 to TRBJ2-3; D ambiguous. V lost 0 bases, J lost 2 bases, and 4 bases lay in between. The CDR3 sequence is 13 residues long. CDR1 SGHRS and CDR2 YFSETQ come from the germline V gene. The CDR3 coding sequence is TGCGCCAGCAGCTTGGGGCCCACAGATACGCAGTATTTT. Protein: CASSLGPTDTQYF.

V is TRBV7-6 and J is TRBJ2-1; 10 bases fit TRBD2. This CDR3 has 16 residues. Germline V gives CDR1 SGHVS, CDR2 FNYEAQ. Trimming at V came to 2 bases and at J to 3 bases, leaving 4 bases not matched to a gene. This CDR3 reads CASSLRWTSGYNEQFF. As DNA, the CDR3 is TGTGCCAGCAGCTTACGCTGGACTAGCGGCTACAATGAGCAGTTCTTC.

This clone was counted a few times. This CDR3 is CASSLGPPYEQYF. The CDR3 DNA sequence: TGTGCCAGCAGCTTAGGACCTCCCTACGAGCAGTACTTC. The V gene is TRBV7-3, the J gene TRBJ2-7; D is unresolved. There are 13 residues in the CDR3. V gave up 2 bases and J gave up 2 bases, with 7 bases separating them. Germline CDR1 SGHTA, CDR2 FQGTGA.

The chain is built from TRBV7-9 and TRBJ1-6; 8 bases fit TRBD1. There are 16 residues in the CDR3. V gave up 7 bases and J gave up 6 bases; unmatched junction bases: 11. Germline V gene lookup returns CDR1 SEHNR and CDR2 FQNEAQ (reference sequence). The CDR3 bases are TGTGCCAGCACCTTGAAAGGACAGGGATCTAATTCACCCCTCCACTTT. Encoded protein: CASTLKGQGSNSPLHF.

V and J are TRBV6-5 and TRBJ2-7, with 7 bases identical to TRBD2. The CDR3 runs to 15 residues. J was trimmed by 7 bases and V by 3 bases; bases with no gene match: 12. CDR1 is MNHEY, CDR2 SVGAGI, per germline. Written as DNA, the CDR3 is TGTGCCAGCAGTTATTCCTCGACTAGCCGGCGAGAGCAGTACTTC. It encodes CASSYSSTSRREQYF.

V gene TRBV9 combines with J gene TRBJ2-7; 7 bases align to TRBD2. The V and J ends lost 2 bases and 2 bases, in that order; junction bases with no gene match: 7. The CDR3 consists of 15 residues. Germline V gives CDR1 SGDLS, CDR2 YYNGEE. CDR3 sequence (DNA): TGTGCCAGCAGCGTGACCGGACTAGGGACCTACGAGCAGTACTTC. Residues: CASSVTGLGTYEQYF.

The J gene is TRBJ1-4, the V gene TRBV29-1, with D possibly matching TRBD1 (6 bases). The CDR3 is made up of 15 amino acids. The V gene's germline CDR1 is SQVTM and CDR2 ANQGSEA. The V and J ends lost 4 bases and 0 bases respectively, with 12 bases between them. The CDR3, as DNA: TGCAGCGTTGTAGGAGGGGGTGCAACTAATGAAAAACTGTTTTTT. This translates into CSVVGGGATNEKLFF.

This rearrangement joins TRBV28 to TRBJ1-2; D may be TRBD1 (5 bases). Germline V gene lookup returns CDR1 MDHEN and CDR2 SYDVKM. The CDR3 is 15 residues long. Between the trimmed V and J ends, which lost 2 bases and 1 base, there was a span of 11 bases. The CDR3 nucleotides are TGTGCCAGCAGTTTACTGCAGGGTGGTAACTATGGCTACACCTTC. This sequence encodes CASSLLQGGNYGYTF.

This rearrangement joins TRBV29-1 to TRBJ2-1; D remains unclear. Deletions cut 4 bases from V and 4 bases from J, with 8 bases between. The CDR3 is 12 residues long. The germline CDR1 and CDR2 sequences are SQVTM and ANQGSEA. This chain's CDR3 is CSVVIRYNEQFF. In nucleotides, the CDR3 is TGCAGCGTTGTTATAAGATACAATGAGCAGTTCTTC.

This chain uses TRBV7-8 with TRBJ2-7; 7 nucleotides match TRBD1. The CDR3 runs 15 residues. The trim removed 5 bases at V and 2 bases at J, leaving 9 bases unmatched. In germline, CDR1 is SGHVS, CDR2 FQNEAQ. The chain's CDR3 is CASSARTGQPYEQYF. CDR3 nucleotides: TGTGCCAGCAGCGCAAGGACAGGCCAACCCTACGAGCAGTACTTC.

J is TRBJ2-1 and V is TRBV5-1; D perhaps matches TRBD2 (6 bases). V lost 3 bases and J 4 bases, leaving 14 bases between the germline ends. The germline V gene encodes CDR1 SGHRS and CDR2 YFSETQ. The CDR3 is 15 amino acids. The CDR3 sequence is CASSWGGVGYNEQFF. The CDR3 nucleotides are TGCGCCAGCAGCTGGGGCGGGGTTGGATACAATGAGCAGTTCTTC.

This rearrangement joins TRBV7-6 to TRBJ1-4; D remains unclear. Looked up from germline, CDR1 is SGHVS and CDR2 is FNYEAQ. The ends were cut back, 1 base at V and 0 bases at J, with 12 bases in the middle. CDR3 length equals 17 residues. CDR3 protein: CASSLDSGVATNEKLFF. CDR3 sequence (DNA): TGTGCCAGCAGCTTAGATTCGGGAGTAGCAACTAATGAAAAACTGTTTTTT.

J is TRBJ2-1 and V is TRBV19, with D perhaps matching TRBD1 (6 bases). V dropped 6 bases and J dropped 7 bases, with 22 bases sitting between them. The CDR3 spans 16 residues. In germline, CDR1 is LNHDA, CDR2 SQIVND (reference sequence). The CDR3 here is CASRRNREFDPNEQFF. CDR3 coding DNA: TGTGCCAGTAGGCGTAACAGGGAATTCGACCCTAATGAGCAGTTCTTC.

The rearrangement uses TRBV28 and TRBJ2-1; a possible D gene is TRBD1 (6 bases). V dropped 6 bases and J dropped 12 bases, with 18 bases sitting between them. The length of the CDR3 is 13 residues. Per germline, CDR1 MDHEN and CDR2 SYDVKM. The CDR3 DNA reads as TGTGCCAGCAGCTCCCCCATCAGGGGAAGGCAGTTCTTC. It encodes CASSSPIRGRQFF.

The rearrangement links TRBV28 to TRBJ2-7; D is perhaps TRBD2 (6 bases). This CDR3 is 16 amino acids long. V was cut by 6 bases and J by 5 bases, with 23 bases left in between. Germline V gene sequence: CDR1 MDHEN, CDR2 SYDVKM. The DNA of the CDR3 is TGTGCCAGCAGCCCCCCCGCGGGCGGCGGGATCCACGAGCAGTACTTC. Protein product: CASSPPAGGGIHEQYF. The full variable domain, its missing parts supplied by reference TRBV28 and TRBJ2-7, is DVKVTQSSRYLVKRTGEKVFLECVQDMDHENMFWYRQDPGLGLRLIYFSYDVKMKEKGDIPEGYSVSREKKERFSLILESASTNQTSMYLCASSPPAGGGIHEQYFGPGTRLTVT.

The chain uses TRBV6-6 and TRBJ2-7, with 10 bases matching TRBD2. The CDR3 consists of 16 residues. V shed 7 bases, J shed 5 bases, and the junction held 14 bases outside the gene matches. CDR1 is MNHNY and CDR2 is SVGAGI in the germline V gene (reference sequence). For the CDR3, the DNA is TGTGCCAGCACCACTCGTGCAGCGGGGGGGCTTCACGAGCAGTACTTC. Its translation: CASTTRAAGGLHEQYF.

This clone was recorded only once. V and J are TRBV28 and TRBJ1-2, with a tentative D call TRBD1 (5 bases). CDR3 length: 13 residues. Germline V lookup: CDR1 MDHEN, CDR2 SYDVKM. Trimming removed 5 bases at V and 4 bases at J, with 11 bases between. The CDR3 DNA reads TGTGCCAGCAGTCTACCAGGGACCTATGGCTACACCTTC. This sequence encodes CASSLPGTYGYTF.

V and J are TRBV28 and TRBJ2-1; D not resolved. Trimming took 6 bases from V and 4 from J, leaving 13 bases between them. The CDR3 length is 14 residues. Germline CDR1 reads MDHEN; CDR2 reads SYDVKM. The CDR3 nucleotides are TGTGCCAGCAGGAGTAGACAAGCTTACAATGAGCAGTTCTTC. This codes for CASRSRQAYNEQFF.

The J gene is TRBJ2-2, the V gene TRBV7-3; no clear D. Germline values: CDR1 SGHTA, CDR2 FQGTGA. V lost 5 bases and J 0 bases, leaving 7 bases between the germline ends. CDR3 length: 14 amino acids. The CDR3, as DNA: TGTGCCAGCAGCCGTCTAGCGAACACCGGGGAGCTGTTTTTT. Encoded protein: CASSRLANTGELFF.